The 27 T cell receptor beta chains in this list originate from one sample, sequenced in a study of a mutant IDH1 vaccine in newly diagnosed glioma. TCRdb's copy holds only in-frame clones and misses some; the assay was immunoSEQ multiplex PCR. The sample includes tens of thousands of clones, approximately 80% of them seen just once. Indicated time point: week 5, during vaccination. It was 300 ug of mutant IDH1 20-mer peptide that made up each vaccine dose, given with topical imiquimod. For these receptors, no antigen is known. Here the sequenced sample was PBMCs, taken from a glioma patient whose treatment included an IDH1 peptide vaccine. These TCRs come from a man aged 50-60 years with glioma.

The chain couples TRBV29-1 to TRBJ2-7; TRBD1 matches 12 bases. Unmatched junction bases numbered 5, after V lost 6 bases and J lost 5 bases. In germline, CDR1 is SQVTM, CDR2 ANQGSEA. This CDR3 is built from 13 residues. CDR3 region: CSVRDRGRNEQYF. The CDR3 coding sequence is TGCAGCGTCCGGGACAGGGGGCGTAACGAGCAGTACTTC.

The chain combines TRBV29-1 with TRBJ2-1; D may be TRBD2 (6 bases). V was shortened by 6 bases and J by 8 bases, with 20 bases between the two germline ends. Germline V lookup: CDR1 SQVTM, CDR2 ANQGSEA. This CDR3 comprises 14 residues. CDR3 coding DNA: TGCAGCGTCTCGGGACTTAGGACGTGGGATGAGCAGTTCTTC. Translated, it gives CSVSGLRTWDEQFF.

V and J are TRBV6-5 and TRBJ1-1, with a possible D match to TRBD1 (5 bases). Germline V gene sequence: CDR1 MNHEY, CDR2 SVGAGI. Trimming removed 0 bases at V and 4 bases at J, with 12 bases between. The CDR3 runs 15 residues. CDR3 in amino acids: CASSYSGPMITEAFF. In DNA form, the CDR3 reads TGTGCCAGCAGTTACTCGGGACCGATGATCACTGAAGCTTTCTTT.

The rearrangement links TRBV7-9 to TRBJ1-2; the match to TRBD1 covers 7 bases. V was pared by 4 bases and J by 8 bases, with 7 bases of the junction left unmatched. The germline V gene has CDR1 SEHNR and CDR2 FQNEAQ (reference sequence). CDR3 length equals 13 residues. The CDR3 here is CASSYDRAGGYTF. In nucleotides, the CDR3 is TGTGCCAGCAGCTACGACAGGGCGGGAGGCTACACCTTC.

The chain couples TRBV6-5 to TRBJ2-1; D is uncertain. The V and J ends lost 6 bases and 7 bases respectively, with 16 bases between them. CDR3 size: 14 residues. In germline, CDR1 is MNHEY, CDR2 SVGAGI. CDR3 in amino acids: CASSLLPPGNEQFF. CDR3 coding DNA: TGTGCCAGCAGCCTACTTCCCCCCGGGAATGAGCAGTTCTTC.

The V and J genes are TRBV4-1 and TRBJ1-2; D not certain. Looked up from germline, CDR1 is MGHRA and CDR2 is YSYEKL. The CDR3 contains 14 residues. The ends were cut back, 1 base at V and 2 bases at J, with 8 bases in the middle. The CDR3 coding sequence is TGCGCCAGCAGCCAAGTGAGCAGCAACTATGGCTACACCTTC. Translation: CASSQVSSNYGYTF.

The chain links TRBV7-9 to TRBJ2-1; TRBD2 agrees at 16 bases. From germline, CDR1 is SEHNR and CDR2 FQNEAQ (reference sequence). Unmatched junction bases numbered 10, after V lost 5 bases and J lost 15 bases. The CDR3 has 15 amino acids. CDR3 residues: CASSPGLAGGNHPFF. Here the CDR3 DNA reads TGTGCCAGCAGCCCGGGACTAGCGGGGGGGAACCATCCGTTCTTC. Complete variable domain (other parts from reference TRBV7-9 and TRBJ2-1): DTGVSQNPRHKITKRGQNVTFRCDPISEHNRLYWYRQTLGQGPEFLTYFQNEAQLEKSRLLSDRFSAERPKGSFSTLEIQRTEQGDSAMYLCASSPGLAGGNHPFFGPGTRLTVL.

The gene calls are TRBV7-2 and TRBJ2-7, with 7 nucleotides matching TRBD2. Per germline, CDR1 SGHTA and CDR2 FQGNSA. V shed 4 bases and J 3 bases; nucleotides not matched to a gene: 9. The CDR3 totals 15 residues. CDR3: CASSYTAGRIYEQYF. CDR3 nucleotides: TGTGCCAGCAGCTATACAGCGGGACGGATCTACGAGCAGTACTTC.

This chain uses TRBV6-5 with TRBJ2-1; either TRBD1 or TRBD2 may fit D (6 bases each). The V end lost 6 bases, the J end lost 2 bases, and 14 bases lay between the germline ends. The germline V gene encodes CDR1 MNHEY and CDR2 SVGAGI. CDR3 length: 15 residues. DNA for the CDR3: TGTGCCAGCAGCACCTGGGGGGCGGCCTACAATGAGCAGTTCTTC. Amino acids: CASSTWGAAYNEQFF.

The genes are TRBV10-3 and TRBJ2-1; TRBD1 matches at 7 bases. The germline V gene has CDR1 ENHRY and CDR2 SYGVKD. J lost 10 bases, V lost 4 bases, and 7 bases had no gene match. The CDR3 totals 13 residues. CDR3 sequence (DNA): TGTGCCATCAGTGCGACGACAGGGAAGGAGCAGTTCTTC. Protein: CAISATTGKEQFF.

This sequence joins TRBV28 and TRBJ1-1, with TRBD1 identical over 7 bases. There are 16 residues in the CDR3. Germline CDR1 is MDHEN and CDR2 is SYDVKM. V shed 4 bases and J 3 bases; nucleotides not matched to a gene: 11. CDR3 DNA sequence: TGTGCCAGCAGTTCTTATGGGGGGACAGTGTACACTGAAGCTTTCTTT. Translating gives CASSSYGGTVYTEAFF.

This clone was observed a few times. This sequence joins TRBV7-6 and TRBJ2-7, with 7 bases fitting TRBD2. CDR1 is SGHVS and CDR2 is FNYEAQ in the germline V gene. Trimming at V came to 8 bases and at J to 4 bases, leaving 8 bases not matched to a gene. The CDR3 runs to 13 residues. This CDR3 reads CASGSGPLYEQYF. The CDR3 bases are TGTGCCAGCGGTAGCGGGCCCCTTTACGAGCAGTACTTC.

The gene calls are TRBV6-1 and TRBJ1-2; D may be TRBD1 (6 bases). CDR1 and CDR2 (germline): MNHNS, SASEGT. The CDR3 runs 15 residues. Between the trimmed V and J ends, which lost 5 bases and 4 bases, there was a span of 17 bases. The CDR3 region is CASSPGGDSIYGYTF. Here the CDR3 DNA reads TGTGCCAGCAGTCCCGGGGGCGACTCTATCTATGGCTACACCTTC.

This chain connects TRBV7-6 to TRBJ1-4; D unresolved. The V gene's germline CDR1 is SGHVS and CDR2 FNYEAQ. Trimming took 1 base from V and 8 from J, leaving 17 bases between them. This CDR3 region has 16 residues. The CDR3 protein is CASSLGYNLKKEKLFF. As DNA, the CDR3 is TGTGCCAGCAGCTTAGGGTATAACCTCAAGAAAGAAAAACTGTTTTTT.

This rearrangement joins TRBV28 to TRBJ2-5, with unresolved D. Germline CDR1 MDHEN, CDR2 SYDVKM. Trimming cost V 2 bases and J 2 bases, with 0 bases left between them. This CDR3 spans 11 amino acids. Written as DNA, the CDR3 is TGTGCCAGCAGTTTACAAGAGACCCAGTACTTC. Its protein product is CASSLQETQYF.

This clone was seen more than once but under ten times. The gene calls are TRBV7-8 and TRBJ2-3, with D unclear. The CDR3 covers 13 residues. Trimming cost V 1 base and J 5 bases, with 7 bases left between them. CDR1 is SGHVS and CDR2 is FQNEAQ in the germline V gene. The CDR3 here is CASSLVSVDTQYF. The CDR3, as DNA: TGTGCCAGCAGCTTAGTATCAGTAGATACGCAGTATTTT.

As regards this clone: Compared with germline, one end of the junction differs, possibly owing to a read error. J is TRBJ1-4 and V is TRBV5-5, with D tentatively TRBD1 (6 bases). From germline, CDR1 is SGHKS and CDR2 YYEKEE (reference sequence). This CDR3 contains 14 residues. CDR3 bases: TGTGCCAGCAGCTTGGACAGGGTGAATGACAAACTGTTTTTT. Its translation: CASSLDRVNDKLFF.

The chain couples TRBV19 to TRBJ1-2; D call uncertain. This CDR3 is 14 amino acids long. With 0 bases removed from V and 4 bases from J, the gap between germline ends came to 9 bases. CDR1 is LNHDA, CDR2 SQIVND, per germline (reference sequence). This chain's CDR3 is CASSIDHNSYGYTF. The CDR3 region has the DNA TGTGCCAGTAGTATAGACCATAACAGCTATGGCTACACCTTC.

The rearrangement links TRBV9 to TRBJ2-5; 8 nucleotides agree with TRBD2. The J segment lost 2 bases and the V segment lost 4 bases, leaving 10 bases of the junction unmatched. The CDR3 loop spans 16 amino acids. Germline V lookup: CDR1 SGDLS, CDR2 YYNGEE. In DNA, the CDR3 is TGTGCCAGCAGCCCCTCGGCGGGAGGACTACAAGAGACCCAGTACTTC. It translates to CASSPSAGGLQETQYF.

The chain is built from TRBV6-1 and TRBJ2-7; 7 bases match TRBD1. CDR3 length: 13 residues. Germline V gives CDR1 MNHNS, CDR2 SASEGT. With V trimmed by 9 bases and J by 5 bases, 10 bases remained unmatched. CDR3 DNA sequence: TGTGCCAGTCTCGGACAGGAGACGAACGAGCAGTACTTC. Protein sequence: CASLGQETNEQYF.

The chain uses TRBV6-1 and TRBJ1-2; D is ambiguous. Deletions cut 4 bases from V and 4 bases from J, with 16 bases between. The CDR3 runs to 15 residues. Looked up from germline, CDR1 is MNHNS and CDR2 is SASEGT. In DNA form, the CDR3 reads TGTGCCAGCAGTGTACCGTCGGGGTCGGGCTATGGCTACACCTTC. It specifies CASSVPSGSGYGYTF.

The chain combines TRBV28 with TRBJ2-1, with 9 nucleotides matching TRBD2. Per the germline V gene, CDR1 is MDHEN and CDR2 is SYDVKM. CDR3 length: 15 amino acids. V dropped 2 bases and J dropped 6; count of bases not matched to a gene: 5. The CDR3 sequence: CASSLAGGPLNEQFF. CDR3 DNA: TGTGCCAGCAGTTTAGCGGGAGGGCCTCTCAATGAGCAGTTCTTC.

V usage is TRBV7-8 and J usage is TRBJ1-2; D ambiguous. The CDR3 covers 13 residues. Germline V CDR1 and CDR2: SGHVS, FQNEAQ. V lost 6 bases, J lost 9 bases, and 17 bases lay in between. The CDR3 region is CASSDGPGDRYTF. CDR3 bases: TGTGCCAGCAGTGATGGGCCGGGAGACCGCTACACCTTC.

This clone was observed a few times. The chain is built from TRBV4-1 and TRBJ1-1, with D hard to call. V lost 5 bases and J 1 base, leaving 20 bases between the germline ends. From germline, CDR1 is MGHRA and CDR2 YSYEKL. The CDR3 totals 17 residues. The CDR3 protein is CASSSSPHRTENTEAFF. CDR3 in DNA: TGCGCCAGCAGCTCGAGTCCACACCGGACTGAGAACACTGAAGCTTTCTTT.

This chain connects TRBV18 to TRBJ1-1; 7 bases align to TRBD1. CDR3 length: 12 residues. Germline CDR1 is KGHSH and CDR2 is LQKENI. Unmatched junction bases numbered 8, after V lost 5 bases and J lost 11 bases. CDR3 DNA sequence: TGTGCCAGCTCAGTCGATGACAGGGCCGCTTTCTTT. Its translation is CASSVDDRAAFF.

J is TRBJ2-1 and V is TRBV29-1, with no clear D. Per the germline V gene, CDR1 is SQVTM and CDR2 is ANQGSEA. Trimming removed 0 bases from V and 15 bases from J, with 15 bases in between. The CDR3 spans 12 residues. This chain's CDR3 is CSVEDLTTLRFF. CDR3 DNA sequence: TGCAGCGTTGAAGATCTGACCACCTTGCGGTTCTTC.

This sequence joins TRBV2 and TRBJ2-2; D is perhaps TRBD2 (5 bases). The V end lost 8 bases, the J end lost 5 bases, and 15 bases lay between the germline ends. The CDR3 totals 14 residues. The germline V gene encodes CDR1 SNHLY and CDR2 FYNNEI. CDR3 DNA: TGTGCCAGCCGGGCCCTACGAGGGACCGGGGAGCTGTTTTTT. This encodes CASRALRGTGELFF.